This T cell receptor (beta chain) was obtained from a study of cytomegalovirus exposure and HLA in healthy donors. The PCR ran on 60 Vbeta and 13 Jbeta primers. TCRdb keeps only in-frame clones here, not all; method: immunoSEQ multiplex PCR. The data contain 150,000 to 200,000 clones, 65% to 90% of them singletons. The CDR3 has 17 amino acids. Trimming left V 3 bases short and J 7 bases short, with 22 bases between. In germline, CDR1 is LGHNA, CDR2 YSLEER. Study-wide results and limits: Sequencing probably produced one cluster of sequence variants that were highly shared.

As regards this clone: Its matching antigen is unknown.

The chain couples TRBV4-3 to TRBJ2-1, with a possible D match to TRBD2 (7 bases). The source is a woman aged 45-65 years in good health and CMV-seronegative. Material for sequencing was PBMCs. CDR3 coding DNA: TGCGCCAGCAGCCAGAGGGGGGGCGGGATATTGTCAAATGAGCAGTTCTTC. Translated: CASSQRGGGILSNEQFF.